This entry lists 18 T cell receptor beta chains sequenced from one sample in a study of beta chain features in type 1 diabetes. Whole-study findings and limits: Type 1 diabetes patients had TCRB CDR3s that were shorter (moderately but significantly so) in all four CD4+ subsets.

TCRB transcripts that were expressed got sequenced, as all of the isolated RNA had been reverse transcribed. Clones were sequenced by immunoSEQ multiplex PCR, and TCRdb holds only the in-frame ones, with some missing. In the table there are a few hundred thousand clones, about 12% of which are singletons. The antigens of these receptors remain unknown. The sample taken for sequencing was naive CD4+ T cells from blood. Receptor source: a woman aged 18-29 years with type 1 diabetes.

This clone was seen more than once but under ten times. The chain is built from TRBV27 and TRBJ1-1, with TRBD1 as a possible D gene (5 bases). The CDR3 is 11 residues long. Germline-derived CDR1 and CDR2 are MNHEY and SMNVEV (reference sequence). Trimming removed 6 bases from V and 7 bases from J, with 9 bases in between. CDR3 in DNA: TGTGCCAGCAGAGGGGTCGGTGAAGCTTTCTTT. Translation: CASRGVGEAFF.

The chain uses TRBV2 and TRBJ2-1; TRBD1 matches 8 bases. Germline CDR1 is SNHLY and CDR2 is FYNNEI. V was pared by 6 bases and J by 5 bases, with 3 bases of the junction left unmatched. The CDR3 spans 13 residues. DNA for the CDR3: TGTGCCAGCAGACGGGACAGGAACAATGAGCAGTTCTTC. This gives the protein CASRRDRNNEQFF.

CDR3 residues: CASRAPSGSPYEQYF. CDR3 bases: TGCGCCAGCAGGGCACCTAGCGGGTCACCCTACGAGCAGTACTTC. This chain joins TRBV5-1 and TRBJ2-7; 8 bases map to TRBD2. Trimming at V came to 5 bases and at J to 2 bases, leaving 9 bases not matched to a gene. Looked up from germline, CDR1 is SGHRS and CDR2 is YFSETQ. The CDR3 extends over 15 amino acids.

This clone was observed a few times. The chain is built from TRBV7-2 and TRBJ2-3; 14 bases match TRBD2. From germline, CDR1 is SGHTA and CDR2 FQGNSA. V shed 8 bases, J shed 3 bases, and the junction held 4 bases outside the gene matches. CDR3 length: 15 residues. The DNA for the CDR3 is TGTGCCAGCTTGACTAGCGGGGGGGCGACAGATACGCAGTATTTT. It is translated as CASLTSGGATDTQYF.

About this clone itself: Other DNA sequences from this sample encode an identical CDR3 as well. This chain uses TRBV10-3 with TRBJ2-5; 8 nucleotides match TRBD1. The germline CDR1 and CDR2 sequences are ENHRY and SYGVKD. The V and J ends lost 0 bases and 4 bases, in that order; junction bases with no gene match: 7. The CDR3 sequence is 16 residues long. CDR3 residues: CAISESGTGPGETQYF. DNA for the CDR3: TGTGCCATCAGTGAGTCCGGGACAGGACCGGGAGAGACCCAGTACTTC.

The chain carries TRBV10-3 and TRBJ2-7; D might be TRBD2 (6 bases). CDR3 size: 16 residues. Germline V lookup: CDR1 ENHRY, CDR2 SYGVKD. Trimming took 3 bases from V and 6 from J, leaving 21 bases between them. In DNA form, the CDR3 reads TGTGCCATCAGTGAAAGGATGAGCGGGTTAGCTTCCGAGCAGTACTTC. Translation: CAISERMSGLASEQYF.

This chain uses TRBV25-1 with TRBJ2-1, with a possible D match to TRBD2 (6 bases). The CDR3 loop spans 16 amino acids. The germline gives CDR1 MGHDK, CDR2 SYGVNS. The germline V and J ends were trimmed by 3 bases and 0 bases, with 12 bases remaining between them. CDR3 sequence (DNA): TGTGCCAGCAGTGAGGAGGGGAGCGGCTCCTACAATGAGCAGTTCTTC. The encoded protein is CASSEEGSGSYNEQFF.

V gene TRBV2 combines with J gene TRBJ2-7; TRBD2 matches at 7 bases. The CDR3 is made up of 15 amino acids. The germline CDR1 and CDR2 sequences are SNHLY and FYNNEI. Trimming cost V 4 bases and J 4 bases; bases outside gene matches: 10. In nucleotides, the CDR3 is TGTGCCAGCAGTGTGGGGGGGATTGTGGGTTACGAGCAGTACTTC. The encoded protein is CASSVGGIVGYEQYF. The full variable domain, completed using reference TRBV2 and TRBJ2-7, is EPEVTQTPSHQVTQMGQEVILRCVPISNHLYFYWYRQILGQKVEFLVSFYNNEISEKSEIFDDQFSVERPDGSNFTLKIRSTKLEDSAMYFCASSVGGIVGYEQYFGPGTRLTVT.

J is TRBJ2-2 and V is TRBV18, with 9 bases that match TRBD2. Germline CDR1 is KGHSH and CDR2 is LQKENI. Germline trimming cut 4 bases from V and 4 bases from J; bases unmatched to any gene: 7. The CDR3 has 16 amino acids. CDR3 residues: CASSQSTSGSTGELFF. CDR3 nucleotide sequence: TGTGCCAGCTCACAGTCGACTAGCGGTTCCACCGGGGAGCTGTTTTTT.

This clone has a handful of counts. This chain joins TRBV7-2 and TRBJ1-1; D remains ambiguous. V lost 5 bases, J lost 2 bases, and 9 bases lay in between. CDR3 length equals 13 residues. The germline gives CDR1 SGHTA, CDR2 FQGNSA. This chain's CDR3 is CASSPNINTEAFF. DNA of the CDR3: TGTGCCAGCAGCCCGAACATTAACACTGAAGCTTTCTTT.

CDR3 loop: CSVAGTGAEGGFF. The CDR3 region has the DNA TGCAGCGTCGCCGGGACAGGCGCCGAGGGCGGGTTCTTC. The chain carries TRBV29-1 and TRBJ2-1; TRBD1 matches at 8 bases. Germline assignment: CDR1 SQVTM and CDR2 ANQGSEA. J was trimmed by 15 bases and V by 6 bases; bases with no gene match: 16. This CDR3 has 13 amino acids.

The J gene is TRBJ2-7, the V gene TRBV2, with 11 bases aligning to TRBD1. The germline V gene has CDR1 SNHLY and CDR2 FYNNEI. This CDR3 contains 15 residues. Trimming removed 5 bases from V and 1 base from J; junction bases left unmatched: 4. Here the CDR3 reads CASSYGQGASYEQYF. CDR3 nucleotides: TGTGCCAGCAGTTATGGACAGGGGGCATCCTACGAGCAGTACTTC.

The rearrangement links TRBV30 to TRBJ2-1, with TRBD2 identical over 14 bases. Trimming took 4 bases from V and 7 from J; bases not matched to a gene: 12. The V gene's germline CDR1 is GTSNPN and CDR2 SVGIG (reference sequence). The CDR3 spans 17 residues. The CDR3 nucleotides read TGTGCCTGGAACCCGGGACTAGCGGGAGAAAAATGGAATGAGCAGTTCTTC. Protein sequence: CAWNPGLAGEKWNEQFF.

This clone was picked up a small number of times. The chain carries TRBV4-3 and TRBJ2-1; tentative D call: TRBD1 (6 bases). Germline V CDR1 and CDR2: LGHNA, YSLEER. The CDR3 is made up of 14 amino acids. V gave up 5 bases and J gave up 9 bases, with 17 bases separating them. The CDR3 loop reads CASSARQDYTEQFF. CDR3 nucleotide sequence: TGCGCCAGCAGCGCCCGACAGGATTATACTGAGCAGTTCTTC.

This chain uses TRBV5-6 with TRBJ2-2, with 9 bases identical to TRBD1. Germline CDR1 and CDR2: SGHDT and YYEEEE. J gave up 6 bases and V 1 base, and 10 bases lay outside the gene matches. The CDR3 is 17 amino acids. CDR3 loop: CASSLIRDRDSPGELFF. CDR3 DNA sequence: TGTGCCAGCAGCTTGATCCGGGACAGGGATTCGCCCGGGGAGCTGTTTTTT. The whole variable domain, remainder taken from reference TRBV5-6 and TRBJ2-2, is DAGVTQSPTHLIKTRGQQVTLRCSPKSGHDTVSWYQQALGQGPQFIFQYYEEEERQRGNFPDRFSGHQFPNYSSELNVNALLLGDSALYLCASSLIRDRDSPGELFFGEGSRLTVL.

The V and J genes are TRBV9 and TRBJ1-1, with 8 bases matching TRBD1. This CDR3 has 16 amino acids. Unmatched junction bases numbered 7, after V lost 3 bases and J lost 0 bases. CDR1 is SGDLS, CDR2 YYNGEE, per germline. The DNA of the CDR3 is TGTGCCAGCAGCGCATACCAGGGGGCCATGAACACTGAAGCTTTCTTT. Amino acid sequence: CASSAYQGAMNTEAFF.

This chain joins TRBV7-2 and TRBJ2-5; D is ambiguous. V gave up 5 bases and J gave up 3 bases, with 16 bases separating them. This CDR3 is built from 15 residues. The V gene's germline CDR1 is SGHTA and CDR2 FQGNSA. In DNA form, the CDR3 reads TGTGCCAGCAGCCATTGGGCACCCTCCAAAGAGACCCAGTACTTC. Protein sequence: CASSHWAPSKETQYF.

This rearrangement joins TRBV7-9 to TRBJ1-1, with D perhaps matching TRBD1 (6 bases). Germline-derived CDR1 and CDR2 are SEHNR and FQNEAQ (reference sequence). V lost 3 bases to trimming and J lost 2 bases, with 13 bases between them. The CDR3 has 15 amino acids. This chain's CDR3 is CASSFTGQLNTEAFF. The DNA of the CDR3 is TGTGCCAGCAGCTTTACAGGACAGCTAAACACTGAAGCTTTCTTT.